These 11 T cell receptor beta chains originate from one sample sequenced in a study of shared clonotypes between healthy human individuals. The repertoire was sequenced with immunoSEQ multiplex PCR; TCRdb's copy has only in-frame clones and lacks some. The table has about 650,000 clones, over 95% seen once. Terminally differentiated effector memory CD45RA+ cells were excluded from the naive CD8 cells, which were CD45RO-negative and positively selected for CCR7. Specimen: naive CD8+ T cells sorted from blood. The receptors were gathered from a woman in her 30s in good health.

The chain recombines TRBV7-2 with TRBJ2-7; D uncertain. Looked up from germline, CDR1 is SGHTA and CDR2 is FQGNSA. This CDR3 is 15 amino acids long. Trimming took 2 bases from V and 0 from J, leaving 11 bases between them. CDR3 DNA sequence: TGTGCCAGCAGCTTATATGGTTCGATCTCCTACGAGCAGTACTTC. This encodes CASSLYGSISYEQYF.

The rearrangement uses TRBV7-8 and TRBJ2-5; either TRBD1 or TRBD2 may supply D (6 bases each). The germline CDR1 and CDR2 sequences are SGHVS and FQNEAQ. Between the trimmed V and J ends, which lost 5 bases and 11 bases, there was a span of 21 bases. The CDR3 length is 14 residues. The CDR3 DNA reads as TGTGCCAGCAGCCCAAGTGGGGGGCAGATAAAACAGTACTTC. Its protein product is CASSPSGGQIKQYF.

J is TRBJ2-1 and V is TRBV5-8, with D perhaps matching TRBD1 or TRBD2 (5 bases each). This CDR3 is built from 14 residues. Trimming took 0 bases from V and 5 from J, leaving 9 bases between them. Germline CDR1 reads SGHTS; CDR2 reads YDEGEE. The DNA of the CDR3 is TGTGCCAGCAGCTTGGGTCTGGGACACAATGAGCAGTTCTTC. This translates into CASSLGLGHNEQFF.

The gene calls are TRBV28 and TRBJ1-4; D is perhaps TRBD1 (6 bases). The V end lost 5 bases, the J end lost 6 bases, and 16 bases lay between the germline ends. Germline V lookup: CDR1 MDHEN, CDR2 SYDVKM. The CDR3 has 15 residues. CDR3 nucleotide sequence: TGTGCCAGCAGTCTATACAGGGCCGGCGATGAAAAACTGTTTTTT. This encodes CASSLYRAGDEKLFF.

The J gene is TRBJ2-7, the V gene TRBV28; D unresolved. V shed 1 base and J shed 3 bases, with 4 bases lying between them. This CDR3 comprises 12 residues. Germline values: CDR1 MDHEN, CDR2 SYDVKM. CDR3 in DNA: TGTGCCAGCAGTTTATATAACTACGAGCAGTACTTC. The encoded protein is CASSLYNYEQYF.

The V gene is TRBV4-1, the J gene TRBJ1-2; TRBD1 agrees at 7 bases. Germline V gives CDR1 MGHRA, CDR2 YSYEKL. The CDR3 sequence is 16 residues long. V shed 3 bases, J shed 0 bases, and the junction held 7 bases outside the gene matches. The CDR3 sequence: CASSHASTGTNYGYTF. DNA for the CDR3: TGCGCCAGCAGCCACGCTTCGACAGGGACTAACTATGGCTACACCTTC.

This rearrangement joins TRBV7-2 to TRBJ1-1; D remains unclear. CDR3 size: 14 residues. Germline V CDR1 and CDR2: SGHTA, FQGNSA. Trimming shortened V by 5 bases and J by 1 base, and 11 bases separated the two germline ends. CDR3 nucleotides: TGTGCCAGCAGCCCCAATGGGGAGAACACTGAAGCTTTCTTT. As protein: CASSPNGENTEAFF.

The chain combines TRBV2 with TRBJ2-1; D is possibly TRBD1 or TRBD2 (5 bases each). CDR1 is SNHLY, CDR2 FYNNEI, per germline. The CDR3 consists of 14 residues. Trimming removed 4 bases from V and 2 bases from J, with 9 bases in between. CDR3 bases: TGTGCCAGCAGTGCCGGGACGGCCTACAATGAGCAGTTCTTC. Its protein product is CASSAGTAYNEQFF.

The chain is built from TRBV7-9 and TRBJ2-1; D might be TRBD2 (6 bases). The CDR3 covers 14 residues. The ends were cut back, 4 bases at V and 6 bases at J, with 13 bases in the middle. Germline V CDR1 and CDR2: SEHNR, FQNEAQ (reference sequence). The CDR3 DNA reads TGTGCCAGCAGCTACCCGGGAGTTGGCAATGAGCAGTTCTTC. Its translation: CASSYPGVGNEQFF.

The chain employs TRBV19 and TRBJ2-2; 12 positions agree with TRBD2. This CDR3 has 19 amino acids. Per the germline V gene, CDR1 is LNHDA and CDR2 is SQIVND (reference sequence). The trim removed 1 base at V and 0 bases at J, leaving 6 bases unmatched. CDR3 sequence: CASSIGGTSGYTNTGELFF. The CDR3 DNA reads as TGTGCCAGTAGTATAGGGGGGACTAGCGGGTACACGAACACCGGGGAGCTGTTTTTT.

The V gene is TRBV5-1, the J gene TRBJ2-1; 11 bases fit TRBD2. Germline V gene data show CDR1 as SGHRS and CDR2 as YFSETQ. This CDR3 has 16 amino acids. The V gene end was trimmed by 4 bases and the J gene end by 2 bases; junction bases not matched to a gene: 5. CDR3 in DNA: TGCGCCAGCAGCGCTCCGGGACTAGCGGCCTACAATGAGCAGTTCTTC. It encodes CASSAPGLAAYNEQFF.